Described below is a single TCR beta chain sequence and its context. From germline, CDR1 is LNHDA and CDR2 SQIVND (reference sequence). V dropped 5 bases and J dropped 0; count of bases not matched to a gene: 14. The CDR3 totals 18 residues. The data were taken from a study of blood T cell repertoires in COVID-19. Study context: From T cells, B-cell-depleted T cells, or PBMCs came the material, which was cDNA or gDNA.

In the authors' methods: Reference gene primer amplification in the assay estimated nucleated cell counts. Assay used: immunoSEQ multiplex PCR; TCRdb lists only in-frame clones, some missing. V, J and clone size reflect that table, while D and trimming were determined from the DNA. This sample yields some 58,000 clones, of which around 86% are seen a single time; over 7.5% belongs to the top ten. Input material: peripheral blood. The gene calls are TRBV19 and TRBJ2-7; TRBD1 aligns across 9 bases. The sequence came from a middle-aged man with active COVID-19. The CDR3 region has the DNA TGTGCCAGTAGTCCTCAATGGGGACAGGGCATTAGCTCCTACGAGCAGTACTTC. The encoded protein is CASSPQWGQGISSYEQYF.